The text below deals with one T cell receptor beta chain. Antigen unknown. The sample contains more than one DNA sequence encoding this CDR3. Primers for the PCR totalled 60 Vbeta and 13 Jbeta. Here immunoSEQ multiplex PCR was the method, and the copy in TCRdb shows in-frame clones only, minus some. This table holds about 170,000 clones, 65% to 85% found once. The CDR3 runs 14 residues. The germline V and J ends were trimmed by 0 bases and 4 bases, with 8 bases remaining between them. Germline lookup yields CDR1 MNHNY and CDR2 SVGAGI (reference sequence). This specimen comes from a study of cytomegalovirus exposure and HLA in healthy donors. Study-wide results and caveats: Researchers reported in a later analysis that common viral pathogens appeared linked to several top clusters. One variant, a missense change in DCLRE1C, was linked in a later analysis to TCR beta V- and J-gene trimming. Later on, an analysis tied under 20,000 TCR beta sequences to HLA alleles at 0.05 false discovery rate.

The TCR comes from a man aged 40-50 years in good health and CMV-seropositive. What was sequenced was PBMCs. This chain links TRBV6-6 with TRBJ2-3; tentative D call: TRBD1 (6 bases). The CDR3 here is CASSYSPGADTQYF. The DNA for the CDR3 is TGTGCCAGCAGTTACTCGCCAGGGGCAGATACGCAGTATTTT.